This T cell receptor beta chain was profiled in a study of T cells in Graves' hyperthyroidism and ophthalmopathy. Graves' hyperthyroidism was deemed stable absent ophthalmopathy progression within 18 months. The investigators amplified TCR beta CDR3 regions from RNA transcripts. The study used the HTBI primer set for a first-round RT-PCR of the TCR CDR3. TCRdb analysed the multiplex PCR reads with MiXCR anew, one entry per CDR3 protein. The sample lists about 360,000 distinct CDR3 sequences, less than 15% occurring once. The CDR3 is 17 residues long. V trimming: 4 bases; J trimming: 10 bases; junction bases outside the gene matches: 19. Germline V gene data show CDR1 as MDHEN and CDR2 as SYDVKM. This clonotype was found many times.

Sequencing input: blood. The TCR sequence derives from a woman under 30 with Graves' hyperthyroidism. The chain is built from TRBV28 and TRBJ2-1, with 7 bases identical to TRBD2. The CDR3 DNA reads as TGTGCCAGCAGTTCCCTATTTCGCGGCGGGGGTCCCTCGGAGCAGTTCTTC. Its translation: CASSSLFRGGGPSEQFF. Full variable domain (outside the CDR3, taken from reference TRBV28 and TRBJ2-1): DVKVTQSSRYLVKRTGEKVFLECVQDMDHENMFWYRQDPGLGLRLIYFSYDVKMKEKGDIPEGYSVSREKKERFSLILESASTNQTSMYLCASSSLFRGGGPSEQFFGPGTRLTVL.